The rows below give T cell receptor beta chains drawn from one sample of a study of Ad26.COV2.S vaccination and SARS-CoV-2 variants. The method was immunoSEQ multiplex PCR; TCRdb's version includes in-frame clones alone and lacks a portion of them. This table has a few hundred thousand clones, approximately 83% appearing once. The specimen comprised peripheral blood, sampled in a trial of Ad26.COV2.S vaccine versus placebo. The receptors derive from a person aged 18 to 65 who received the Ad26.COV2.S COVID-19 vaccine or a placebo. CDR3s include the opening cysteine and the closing phenylalanine or tryptophan. The D gene is left open where the match is weak. Expanded clones are given a class, and other clones once, few, many or no size at all.

clone_size,d_call,v_call,j_call,cdr3_nt,cdr3_aa
.,.,TRBV7-2,TRBJ2-3,TGTGCCAGCAGCATTAGCGTGAGGATTGCGCAGTATTTT,CASSISVRIAQYF
.,.,TRBV19,TRBJ2-1,TGTGCCAGTAGTATTCGGCTAGACGCTAATGAGCAGTTCTTC,CASSIRLDANEQFF
.,.,TRBV13,TRBJ2-7,TGTGCCAGCAGCCGCGGGACTGCCTACGAGCAGTACTTC,CASSRGTAYEQYF
.,.,TRBV6-5,TRBJ2-3,TGTGCCAGCAGTTACGGTTCGGGATCGAGCACAGATACGCAGTATTTT,CASSYGSGSSTDTQYF
.,TRBD1,TRBV7-6,TRBJ1-3,TGTGCCAGCAGTTCGGACAGGGGCAATTCCAGAAACACCATATATTTT,CASSSDRGNSRNTIYF
.,.,TRBV2,TRBJ2-1,TGTGCCAGCAGAAAGGGGGATAGCTCCTACAATGAGCAGTTCTTC,CASRKGDSSYNEQFF
.,TRBD1,TRBV5-6,TRBJ1-2,TGTGCCAGCAGTTTCGGACAGGGTACGGGCTACACCTTC,CASSFGQGTGYTF
.,TRBD1,TRBV5-4,TRBJ2-7,TGTGCCAGCAGCCCGGGACAGGGGACGTCCTACGAGCAGTACTTC,CASSPGQGTSYEQYF
.,.,TRBV18,TRBJ2-7,TGTGCCAGCTTGCTACAGGGCTACGAGCAGTACTTC,CASLLQGYEQYF
.,TRBD1,TRBV3-1/TRBV3-2,TRBJ1-5,TGTGCCAGCAGCCGTGGGACAGGGAATCAGCCCCAGCATTTT,CASSRGTGNQPQHF
few,.,TRBV2,TRBJ1-6,TGTGCCAGCAGGGACGGCCTAGGGGAATTGGGTTCACCCCTCCACTTT,CASRDGLGELGSPLHF
few,.,TRBV6-4,TRBJ1-5,TGTGCCAGACTGGAAGCCCAGCATTTT,CARLEAQHF
.,.,TRBV12-3/TRBV12-4,TRBJ2-1,TGTGCCAGCAGTTTTTCGGGGAACGAGCAGTTCTTC,CASSFSGNEQFF
.,.,TRBV29-1,TRBJ1-2,TGCAGCGTTGTGAACGTAAACTATGGCTACACCTTC,CSVVNVNYGYTF
.,TRBD1,TRBV7-9,TRBJ2-1,TGTGCCAGCACCCTCTCGAATTTGGGACAGGGAGGGAGAAATGAGCAGTTCTTC,CASTLSNLGQGGRNEQFF
once,.,TRBV21-1,TRBJ1-5,TGTGCCAGCAGCAATGGCAGACTCCAGCCCCAGCATTTT,CASSNGRLQPQHF
.,.,TRBV27,TRBJ2-6,TGTGCCAGCAGTTCGGAGCGAGCCTCTCTGGGGGCCAACGTCCTGACTTTC,CASSSERASLGANVLTF
.,.,TRBV27,TRBJ2-2,TGTGCCAGGTTAGAGGGCACCGGGGAGCTGTTTTTT,CARLEGTGELFF
once,.,TRBV27,TRBJ1-3,TGTGCCAGCAGTTTATCAGCGGCCCTGAAAGGAAACACCATATATTTT,CASSLSAALKGNTIYF
.,TRBD2,TRBV27,TRBJ2-7,TGTGCCAGCAGTATAATTTCCGGGGGGGGCCCCTACGAGCAGTACTTC,CASSIISGGGPYEQYF
few,.,TRBV12-3/TRBV12-4,TRBJ1-1,TGTGCCAGCAGTTTACGGAGGAACACTGAAGCTTTCTTT,CASSLRRNTEAFF
.,.,TRBV2,TRBJ1-2,TGTGCCAGCAGGGAATCAGGGTTAGGCTACACCTTC,CASRESGLGYTF
.,.,TRBV7-2,TRBJ1-2,TGTGCCAGCAGCTTAGCTGTCAACTATGGCTACACCTTC,CASSLAVNYGYTF
.,.,TRBV5-1,TRBJ1-1,TGCGCCAGCAGCTTGGGTGTCGGGAGGATTGAAGCTTTCTTT,CASSLGVGRIEAFF
.,TRBD1,TRBV7-9,TRBJ1-1,TGTGCCAGCAGCTTGGGGACAGCCACTGAAGCTTTCTTT,CASSLGTATEAFF
.,.,TRBV5-1,TRBJ1-1,TGCGCCAGCAGCTTGAAAAGGGGAACTGAAGCTTTCTTT,CASSLKRGTEAFF
.,.,TRBV13,TRBJ1-3,TGTGCCAGCAGCTCCTCCGGGGGTGAAAACACCATATATTTT,CASSSSGGENTIYF
few,.,TRBV5-6,TRBJ2-7,TGTGCCAGCAGCTTAAGTCCAGGGGTTGGTTACGAGCAGTACTTC,CASSLSPGVGYEQYF
few,.,TRBV11-3,TRBJ2-7,TGTGCAGATGTTAACACCCACATCTACGAGCAGTACTTC,CADVNTHIYEQYF
many,.,TRBV5-1,TRBJ2-2,TGCGCCAGCAGCAGGGTTGATAGTAATTCCGGGGAGCTGTTTTTT,CASSRVDSNSGELFF
.,.,TRBV4-1,TRBJ2-5,TGCGCCAGCAGCCGCGCGCAGGGGGGGCGATGGGAGACCCAGTACTTC,CASSRAQGGRWETQYF
.,.,TRBV1,TRBJ2-7,TGCACCAGCAGCGGGCAGGGGCAGGGACCCCCCTCCTACGAGCAGTACTTC,CTSSGQGQGPPSYEQYF
.,.,TRBV20-1,TRBJ1-1,TGCAGTGCTAGACGGCGAAATGAAGCTTTCTTT,CSARRRNEAFF
.,.,TRBV4-3,TRBJ1-3,TGCGCCAGCAGCCACGGCTTGGGGGCTGGAAACACCATATATTTT,CASSHGLGAGNTIYF
.,TRBD2,TRBV29-1,TRBJ2-5,TGCAGCTTCAGGGAGGGCCAAGAGACCCAGTACTTC,CSFREGQETQYF
.,.,TRBV28,TRBJ1-2,TGTGCCAGTTCCCTCGGAGGGTATGGCTACACCTTC,CASSLGGYGYTF
.,.,TRBV19,TRBJ2-3,TGTGCCAGTAGTCAGAGGGGGGCAGATACGCAGTATTTT,CASSQRGADTQYF
.,.,TRBV11-3,TRBJ2-2,TGTGCCAGCAGCTTAGGCTCGCAGAACACCGGGGAGCTGTTTTTT,CASSLGSQNTGELFF
.,TRBD2,TRBV10-3,TRBJ2-5,TGTGCCATTCCAGCGGGGGGGGGCCAAGAGACCCAGTACTTC,CAIPAGGGQETQYF
.,TRBD1,TRBV9,TRBJ1-1,TGTGCCAGCAGCGTGGCAGGGGGGGAAGCTTTCTTT,CASSVAGGEAFF
.,.,TRBV5-4,TRBJ1-4,TGTGCCAGCAGCCCGGGGACGGCCACTAATGAAAAACTGTTTTTT,CASSPGTATNEKLFF
few,.,TRBV27,TRBJ1-5,TGTGCCAGCAAGGGCAGGGGAGACGATCAGCCCCAGCATTTT,CASKGRGDDQPQHF
.,.,TRBV6-1,TRBJ1-2,TGTGCCAGCAGTCAAGGGGCAGGGGCCACTAACTATGGCTACACCTTC,CASSQGAGATNYGYTF
many,.,TRBV11-3,TRBJ2-7,TGTGCCAGCAGCCCAGACTTTGGCTACGAGCAGTACTTC,CASSPDFGYEQYF
.,.,TRBV29-1,TRBJ2-7,TGCAGCGTTGTTGTGGACATAGTATACGAGCAGTACTTC,CSVVVDIVYEQYF
.,TRBD1,TRBV29-1,TRBJ1-2,TGCAGCGTACAGGGGGCGGGAGGCTACACCTTC,CSVQGAGGYTF
.,TRBD1,TRBV9,TRBJ2-2,TGTGCCAGCAGCGGCTACAGGGGGCCAAGAACCGGGGAGCTGTTTTTT,CASSGYRGPRTGELFF
.,.,TRBV5-1,TRBJ1-6,TGCGCCAGCAGCTTACCCTCCGGCACAGATAATTCACCCCTCCACTTT,CASSLPSGTDNSPLHF
.,.,TRBV7-6,TRBJ1-1,TGTGCCAGCAGCCAGTGGAGGGGCACTGAAGCTTTCTTT,CASSQWRGTEAFF
.,.,TRBV7-2,TRBJ2-5,TGTGCCAGCACCTTACCCTTTCGGGGGCAGACCCAGTACTTC,CASTLPFRGQTQYF
once,TRBD2,TRBV15,TRBJ2-1,TGTGCCACCAGCAGAGATAGGACTAGCGGGAAGGATGAGCAGTTCTTC,CATSRDRTSGKDEQFF